This T cell receptor (beta chain) was documented in a study of cytomegalovirus exposure and HLA in healthy donors. General study findings and limits: For cytomegalovirus status, the classifier reportedly gave diagnoses with high specificity and sensitivity. Per a later analysis, about 15,000 TCR beta sequences showed association with HLA alleles at 0.05 false discovery rate.

It was with 60 Vbeta and 13 Jbeta primers that the PCR ran. Using immunoSEQ multiplex PCR, the repertoire was profiled, and TCRdb retains in-frame clones only, with some absent. Of fewer than 120,000 clones detected, about three quarters appear once; the ten largest clones hold just under 3%. Notes on this clone: Its matching antigen is unknown.

Trimming left V 0 bases short and J 2 bases short, with 9 bases between. Per germline, CDR1 SGDLS and CDR2 YYNGEE. The CDR3 is 15 amino acids. This receptor was taken from a woman aged 60-75 years in good health and CMV-seropositive. The rearrangement uses TRBV9 and TRBJ1-3; no definite D call. The sequencing input was PBMCs. The DNA for the CDR3 is TGTGCCAGCAGCGTAGGAGGGATGACTGGAAACACCATATATTTT. Its translation is CASSVGGMTGNTIYF.